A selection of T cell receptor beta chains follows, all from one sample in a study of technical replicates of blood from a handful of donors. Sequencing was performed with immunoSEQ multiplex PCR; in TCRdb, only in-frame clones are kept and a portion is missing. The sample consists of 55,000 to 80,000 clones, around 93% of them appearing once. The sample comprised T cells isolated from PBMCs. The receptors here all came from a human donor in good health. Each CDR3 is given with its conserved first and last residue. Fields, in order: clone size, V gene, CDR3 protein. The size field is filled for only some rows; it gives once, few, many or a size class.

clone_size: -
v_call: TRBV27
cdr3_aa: CASSSLTVSYEQYF

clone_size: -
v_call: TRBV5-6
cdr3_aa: CASSTGVRGGTQYF

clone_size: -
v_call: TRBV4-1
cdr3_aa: CASSQVETGDHSPLHF

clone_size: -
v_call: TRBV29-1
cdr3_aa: CSVSYRGDTEAFF

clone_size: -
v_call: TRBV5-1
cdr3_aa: CASSLEGSADEQYF

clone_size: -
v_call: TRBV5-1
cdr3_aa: CASSQISGRAEQYF

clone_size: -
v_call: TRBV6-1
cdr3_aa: CASSEGRRTGGLGAATIQYF

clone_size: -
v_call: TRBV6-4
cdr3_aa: CASSDPSIQGDPYEQYF

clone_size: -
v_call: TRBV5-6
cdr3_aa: CASSQGQGLRYEQYF

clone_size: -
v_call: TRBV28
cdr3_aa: CASSLVVLDRQYF

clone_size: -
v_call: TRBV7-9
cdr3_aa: CASSWDRESYEQYF

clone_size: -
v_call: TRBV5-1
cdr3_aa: CASSLDSGGSYEQYF

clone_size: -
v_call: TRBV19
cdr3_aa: CASMDSGGTYNEQFF

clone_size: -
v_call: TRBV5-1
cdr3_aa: CASSPGQSNTEAFF

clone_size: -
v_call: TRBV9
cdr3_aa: CASSVDQYNTGELFF

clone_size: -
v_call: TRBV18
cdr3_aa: CASSWEQGVNTEAFF

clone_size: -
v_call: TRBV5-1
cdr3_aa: CASSLGGGRASTYF

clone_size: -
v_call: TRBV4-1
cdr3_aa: CASSQPRDPGREQYF

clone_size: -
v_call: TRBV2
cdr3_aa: CASSPLAGGPNGELFF

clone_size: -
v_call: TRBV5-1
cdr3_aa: CASSPSWSRANYGYTF

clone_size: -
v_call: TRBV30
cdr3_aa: CAWSVPRRVRGYTF

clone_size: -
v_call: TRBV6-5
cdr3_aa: CASKTGWDTEAFF

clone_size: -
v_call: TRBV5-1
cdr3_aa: CASSLESETQYF

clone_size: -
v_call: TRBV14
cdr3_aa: CASSQAGGGNTIYF

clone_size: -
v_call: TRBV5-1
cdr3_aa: CASSLGVRGQNTEAFF

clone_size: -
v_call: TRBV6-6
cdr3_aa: CASSPTGTGPYEQYF

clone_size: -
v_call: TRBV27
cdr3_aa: CASGRGGEETQYF

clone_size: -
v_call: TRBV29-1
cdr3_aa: CSVLQGDTEAFF

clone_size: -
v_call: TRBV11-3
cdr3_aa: CASSSIRGQETQYF

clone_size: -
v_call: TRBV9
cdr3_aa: CASSVGRGNTEAFF

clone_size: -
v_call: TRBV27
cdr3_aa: CASSLWASGDTDTQYF

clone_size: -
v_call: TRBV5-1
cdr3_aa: CASSLSGGDNSNQPQHF

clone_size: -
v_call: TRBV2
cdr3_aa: CASSADLMGRETQYF

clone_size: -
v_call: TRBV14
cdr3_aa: CASSQPRAGLNTEAFF

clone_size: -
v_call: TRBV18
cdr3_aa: CASSTGGPDLSQETQYF

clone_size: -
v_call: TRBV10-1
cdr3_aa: CASSESMIGSGRILQYF

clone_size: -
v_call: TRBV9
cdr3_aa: CASSTGGRLVYGYTF

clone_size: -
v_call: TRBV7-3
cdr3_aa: CASSRTSGGGELFF

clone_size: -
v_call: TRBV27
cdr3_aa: CASSFNRGSGNTIYF

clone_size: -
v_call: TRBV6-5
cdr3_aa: CASSYLGDYGYTF

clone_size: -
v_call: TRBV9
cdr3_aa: CASSSHRGDSYEQYF

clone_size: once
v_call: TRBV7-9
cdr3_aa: CASSSGVMYEQYF

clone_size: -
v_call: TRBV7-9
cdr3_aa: CASSLVGQWRNTEAFF

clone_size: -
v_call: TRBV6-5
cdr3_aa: CASSYWEGTDTQYF

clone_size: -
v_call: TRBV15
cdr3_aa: CATSRGQDSRSYEQYF

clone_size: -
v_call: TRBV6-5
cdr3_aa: CASSSTSYEQYF

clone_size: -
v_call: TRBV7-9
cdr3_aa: CASSLSKPQETQYF

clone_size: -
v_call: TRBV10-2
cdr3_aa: CASGDRRSNQPQHF

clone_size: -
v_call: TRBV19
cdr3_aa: CASSAGGMNTEAFF

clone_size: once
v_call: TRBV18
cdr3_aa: CASSPPQGYEQYF

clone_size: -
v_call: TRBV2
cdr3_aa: CASSGQNSNQPQHF

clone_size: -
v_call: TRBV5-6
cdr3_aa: CASSLAYRGNEQYF

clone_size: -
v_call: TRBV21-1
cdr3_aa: CASSKRQAHQETQYF

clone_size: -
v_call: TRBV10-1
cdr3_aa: CARKGVWGVYQETQYF

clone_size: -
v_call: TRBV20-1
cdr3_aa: CSAGGQETQYF